The 27 T cell receptor beta chains presented below share a single source sample, sequenced in a study of tissue T cells after allogeneic stem cell transplantation. Produced via immunoSEQ multiplex PCR; TCRdb's table is partial and in-frame only. Found here are 4,500 or so clones, 32% of them singletons; the top ten hold approximately 10%. Time point given: mouse harvest day 14 after allogeneic transplant. Mouse grafts combined 10^7 T-cell-depleted bone marrow cells with 10^6 splenic CD5+ T cells. The sample taken for sequencing was skin. These receptors were obtained from a female BALB/c mouse given C57BL/6 T cells with graft-versus-host disease after an allogeneic hematopoietic cell transplant.

In regard to this clone: Germline and genes: mouse. Sequencing ends 1 residue short of the CDR3 end; the germline J gene provides the rest. This chain links TRBV23 with TRBJ2-5; the table's D call TRBD1 went unverified against the DNA. CDR1 and CDR2 (germline): KGHTA, FQNQQP. The CDR3 has 14 amino acids. The sequenced part of the CDR3 DNA is TGCTCCAGCAGCCAACAGGGCCAACAAGACACCCAGTAC. Its protein is CSSSQQGQQDTQY. The full CDR3 sequence reads CSSSQQGQQDTQYF.

On this clone itself: Gene names denote mouse genes. The sequence runs out 1 residue before the end of the CDR3; the remainder is reconstructed from the germline J gene. The rearrangement uses TRBV26 and TRBJ1-3; the D is unclear. Trimming removed 0 bases from V and 0 bases from J, with 3 bases in between. Germline CDR1 reads KGHPV; CDR2 reads FQNQEV (reference sequence). The CDR3 loop spans 14 amino acids. This chain's CDR3 is CASSLSSSGNTLYF. The sequenced CDR3 bases are TGTGCCAGCAGTCTGTCCAGTTCTGGAAATACGCTCTAT.

A word on this clone: Gene names denote mouse genes. Read coverage stops 1 residue before the CDR3 terminus; the germline J gene supplies the remainder. This chain uses TRBV16 with TRBJ2-3, with unresolved D. Germline loops: CDR1 SGHSA, CDR2 FRNQAP. This CDR3 region has 12 residues. Between the trimmed V and J ends, which lost 2 bases and 0 bases, there was a span of 0 bases. The part of the CDR3 DNA that was read is TGTGCAAGCAGCTTAAGTGCAGAAACGCTGTAT. Translation gives CASSLSAETLY. The full-length CDR3 reads as CASSLSAETLYF.

With regard to this clone: Gene names and germline refer to mouse. The read finishes 1 residue shy of the CDR3 end, and the germline J gene is used to complete it. The chain couples TRBV5 to TRBJ1-6; D is unclear. TRBJ1-6 is marked as an open reading frame, function uncertain. CDR1 LGHNA and CDR2 YNLKQL come from the germline V gene (reference sequence). CDR3 length equals 15 residues. V gave up 0 bases and J gave up 0 bases, with 3 bases separating them. The covered CDR3 bases are TGTGCCAGCAGCCAAGAGAATTCCTATAATTCGCCCCTCTAC. Protein product: CASSQENSYNSPLY. The entire CDR3 protein reads CASSQENSYNSPLYF.

Sample share makes this clone large. Gene names and germline match the mouse. The read gets to within 1 residue of the CDR3 end, and the germline J gene fills in the rest. The rearrangement uses TRBV23 and TRBJ1-4; the D call of TRBD1 is as the table states it, not checked on the DNA. Looked up from germline, CDR1 is KGHTA and CDR2 is FQNQQP. CDR3 length: 14 residues. The CDR3 here is CSSSSGTDNERLFF. The DNA read from the CDR3 is TGCTCCAGCAGTTCCGGGACAGACAACGAAAGATTATTT.

This clone was counted a few times. The gene symbols are mouse symbols. The read falls 1 residue short of the CDR3 end, and the missing part is taken from the germline J gene. The chain employs TRBV23 and TRBJ2-3; the listed D gene, TRBD2, was not tested against the DNA. CDR3 size: 15 residues. Germline V lookup: CDR1 KGHTA, CDR2 FQNQQP. The sequenced part of the CDR3 DNA is TGCTCCAGCAGTCAAATGGGGGGTCTGACAGAAACGCTGTAT. The encoded protein is CSSSQMGGLTETLY. The whole CDR3 protein is CSSSQMGGLTETLYF.

Of note for this clone: Genes here carry mouse names. The read terminates 1 residue before the CDR3 end, so the remaining end is supplied by the germline J gene. The chain is built from TRBV15 and TRBJ2-3; D gene unclear. The CDR3 consists of 12 residues. From germline, CDR1 is SGHND and CDR2 FRSKSL. V dropped 6 bases and J dropped 4 bases, with 8 bases sitting between them. The CDR3 protein is CASSSGTETLYF. Partial CDR3 DNA: TGTGCCAGCAGCTCCGGGACAGAAACGCTGTAT.

As regards this clone: Mouse germline and gene names are used. Read sequence stops 1 residue before the CDR3 end, and the germline J gene provides the missing end. The chain couples TRBV23 to TRBJ1-1. The CDR3 spans 15 residues. From germline, CDR1 is KGHTA and CDR2 FQNQQP. CDR3 DNA, as far as it was read: TGCTCCAGCAGTCAATCCAGAGGGGGGAACACAGAAGTCTTC. Protein: CSSSQSRGGNTEVF. The whole CDR3 reads CSSSQSRGGNTEVFF.

This clone is judged large (0.1 to 1%). Here the gene names and germline are mouse. The CDR3 end lies 1 residue beyond the end of the read and is filled in from the germline J gene. The rearrangement joins TRBV13-2 to TRBJ1-5; no firm D call. Germline V gives CDR1 NNHNN, CDR2 SYGAGS (reference sequence). Trimming pared 0 bases from V and 3 bases from J, leaving 7 bases between. The CDR3 runs to 14 residues. Incomplete CDR3 DNA: TGTGCCAGCGGTGATGGGGGAGGCAACCAGGCTCCGCTT. Amino acids: CASGDGGGNQAPL. Given in full, the CDR3 is CASGDGGGNQAPLF.

Details on this clone: All gene names here are mouse names. The CDR3 end falls 1 residue outside the read, so it is completed with the germline J gene. The chain carries TRBV3 and TRBJ2-4, with unresolved D. The CDR3 spans 14 residues. V lost 4 bases and J lost 0, with 8 bases in between. Germline V gives CDR1 SNHLY, CDR2 FYNGKV (reference sequence). The DNA read from the CDR3 is TGTGCCAGCAGCTCCCAGAATAGTCAAAACACCTTGTAC. Its translation: CASSSQNSQNTLY. The CDR3 reads in full as CASSSQNSQNTLYF.

This clone was found a few times. Gene names and germline refer to mouse. CDR3 in amino acids: CASSTDTNTEVFF. The DNA read from the CDR3 is TGTGCCAGCAGCACGGACACAAACACAGAAGTCTTC. The V call is TRBV3, the J call TRBJ1-1; a possible D gene is TRBD1 (5 bases). The read ends 1 residue before the CDR3 terminus; that terminus is restored from the germline J gene. The germline CDR1 and CDR2 sequences are SNHLY and FYNGKV (reference sequence). CDR3 size: 13 residues. Trimming pared 5 bases from V and 0 bases from J, leaving 7 bases between.

This clone has just a few counts. The genes and germline here are from mouse. The CDR3 end lies 1 residue beyond the end of the read and is filled in from the germline J gene. This chain links TRBV24 with TRBJ2-1, with D uncertain. The CDR3 is made up of 14 amino acids. V was pared by 1 base and J by 0 bases, with 4 bases between. Germline V gives CDR1 KGHTA, CDR2 FRNEEI. This chain's CDR3 is CASSLLSNYAEQFF. The covered CDR3 bases are TGTGCCAGCAGTCTGTTATCTAACTATGCTGAGCAGTTC.

As to this clone: The gene symbols are mouse symbols. The sequence runs out 1 residue before the end of the CDR3; the remainder is reconstructed from the germline J gene. The chain recombines TRBV5 with TRBJ2-5; the match to TRBD2 covers 7 bases. V trimming: 4 bases; J trimming: 3 bases; junction bases outside the gene matches: 7. Germline V CDR1 and CDR2: LGHNA, YNLKQL (reference sequence). CDR3 length: 15 amino acids. The covered CDR3 bases are TGTGCCAGCAGCCCCCTTCTTGGGGGGCAAGACACCCAGTAC. Translation gives CASSPLLGGQDTQY. The CDR3 in its entirety is CASSPLLGGQDTQYF.

This clone rates as medium-sized. Gene and germline names: mouse. Read sequence stops 1 residue before the CDR3 end, and the germline J gene provides the missing end. The chain uses TRBV19 and TRBJ2-7, with TRBD1 matching 12 bases. The junction had 7 bases not matched to a gene; V was cut back by 2 bases and J by 7 bases. CDR3 length: 15 residues. Germline V lookup: CDR1 FNHDT, CDR2 SITEND (reference sequence). The covered CDR3 bases are TGTGCCAGCAGTATTGGGACAGGGGGCGCAGAGGAACAGTAC. Translation gives CASSIGTGGAEEQY. The whole CDR3 region reads CASSIGTGGAEEQYF.

This clone has a handful of counts. The gene names given are mouse names. With the read ending 1 residue before the CDR3 end, the germline J gene is used to fill in that end. The chain carries TRBV23 and TRBJ2-4; the tabulated D call, TRBD2, remains unverified against the DNA. This CDR3 has 15 amino acids. CDR1 and CDR2 (germline): KGHTA, FQNQQP. The CDR3 is CSSSQSMGSQNTLYF. The CDR3 bases that were read are TGCTCCAGCAGTCAATCTATGGGTAGTCAAAACACCTTGTAC. Together with reference TRBV23 and TRBJ2-4, the CDR3 gives the full variable domain: DAAVTQKPRYLIKMKGQEAEMKCIPEKGHTAVFWYQQKQSKELKFLIYFQNQQPLDQIDMVKERFSAVCPSSSLCSLGIRTCEAEDSALYLCSSSQSMGSQNTLYFGAGTRLSVL.

This clone was counted only a few times. Mouse germline and gene names are used. Read coverage stops 1 residue before the CDR3 terminus; the germline J gene supplies the remainder. This chain links TRBV13-3 with TRBJ1-1; a possible D gene is TRBD1 (6 bases). V lost 5 bases and J lost 0, with 8 bases in between. Germline CDR1 is NNHDY and CDR2 is SYVADS. This CDR3 comprises 13 residues. Partial CDR3 DNA: TGTGCCAGCAGCAGGGGTGCAAACACAGAAGTCTTC. As protein: CASSRGANTEVF. The full CDR3 protein is CASSRGANTEVFF.

As concerns this clone: This could be a read error, since a much larger clone is one nucleotide away. Gene names refer to mouse genes. The read comes to an end 1 residue before the CDR3 does, leaving the germline J gene to fill in the end. The rearrangement links TRBV26 to TRBJ2-1; D unresolved. The V gene's germline CDR1 is KGHPV and CDR2 FQNQEV (reference sequence). The CDR3 contains 13 residues. The CDR3 loop reads CASSLYSYAKQFF. CDR3 bases read: TGTGCCAGCAGTCTCTACAGCTATGCTAAGCAGTTC. Full variable domain (missing parts from reference TRBV26 and TRBJ2-1): NSKVIQTPRYLVKGQGQKAKMRCIPEKGHPVVFWYQQNKNNEFKFLINFQNQEVLQQIDMTEKRFSAECPSNSPCSLEIQSSEAGDSALYLCASSLYSYAKQFFGPGTRLTVL.

This clone has just a few counts. Here the gene names and germline are mouse. The observed sequence ends 1 residue before the CDR3 terminus, with the missing tail filled in from the germline J gene. The chain recombines TRBV13-2 with TRBJ1-5; D perhaps matches TRBD1 (6 bases). Per germline, CDR1 NNHNN and CDR2 SYGAGS (reference sequence). This CDR3 has 14 amino acids. Deletions cut 1 base from V and 5 bases from J, with 10 bases between. The part of the CDR3 DNA that was read is TGTGCCAGCGGTGATCGGCAGGGGTACCAGGCTCCGCTT. Amino acids: CASGDRQGYQAPL. Given in full, the CDR3 is CASGDRQGYQAPLF.

This clone was counted between two and nine times. The germline and genes are mouse ones. The read falls 1 residue short of the CDR3 end, and the missing part is taken from the germline J gene. This chain links TRBV15 with TRBJ1-5; a possible D gene is TRBD1 (6 bases). The germline V and J ends were trimmed by 4 bases and 2 bases, with 9 bases remaining between them. The length of the CDR3 is 14 residues. Germline CDR1 and CDR2: SGHND and FRSKSL. CDR3: CASSSGTYNQAPLF. CDR3 DNA, as far as it was read: TGTGCCAGCAGTTCCGGGACATACAACCAGGCTCCGCTT.

By share of the sample, this clone is medium-sized. The listed genes are named as in mouse. Read coverage stops 1 residue before the CDR3 terminus; the germline J gene supplies the remainder. The rearrangement joins TRBV26 to TRBJ2-7; D could derive from TRBD1 or TRBD2 (5 bases each). Germline V lookup: CDR1 KGHPV, CDR2 FQNQEV (reference sequence). The CDR3 is made up of 12 amino acids. Trimming removed 4 bases from V and 5 bases from J, with 9 bases in between. The part of the CDR3 DNA that was read is TGTGCCAGCAGTCGGGGACGAAATGAACAGTAC. Translation gives CASSRGRNEQY. The entire CDR3 reads CASSRGRNEQYF.

This clone was recorded a few times. All gene names here are mouse names. The sequenced part of the CDR3 DNA is TGTGCCAGCAGTCCGGGACACCTTTCTGGAAATACGCTCTAT. Translated: CASSPGHLSGNTLY. The entire CDR3 is CASSPGHLSGNTLYF. The chain employs TRBV26 and TRBJ1-3; D is possibly TRBD1 (6 bases). Coverage ceases 1 residue before the CDR3 finishes, and the germline J gene fills in the end. This CDR3 has 15 amino acids. V lost 4 bases and J lost 0, with 10 bases in between. Per the germline V gene, CDR1 is KGHPV and CDR2 is FQNQEV (reference sequence).

A word on this clone: The germline and genes are mouse ones. The read falls 1 residue short of the CDR3 end, and the missing part is taken from the germline J gene. The chain joins TRBV23 to TRBJ1-5; the table names TRBD1, a call not compared with the DNA. The germline gives CDR1 KGHTA, CDR2 FQNQQP. The CDR3 sequence is 16 residues long. The CDR3 reads CSSSPGTGYNNQAPLF. The part of the CDR3 DNA that was read is TGCTCCAGCAGTCCCGGGACAGGGTATAACAACCAGGCTCCGCTT.

On this clone: These gene names are mouse names. Read sequence stops 1 residue before the CDR3 end, and the germline J gene provides the missing end. The chain couples TRBV26 to TRBJ1-1; D is perhaps TRBD1 (5 bases). Germline V gives CDR1 KGHPV, CDR2 FQNQEV (reference sequence). With 3 bases removed from V and 1 base from J, the gap between germline ends came to 9 bases. The CDR3 covers 14 residues. The CDR3 is CASSLQGGNTEVFF. The covered CDR3 bases are TGTGCCAGCAGTCTTCAGGGAGGAAACACAGAAGTCTTC.

This clone was found once. Mouse gene names apply. The sequence runs out 1 residue before the end of the CDR3; the remainder is reconstructed from the germline J gene. The V gene is TRBV12-1, the J gene TRBJ2-4; D not certain. The V gene's germline CDR1 is SGHSN and CDR2 HYEKVE. Trimming shortened V by 0 bases and J by 0 bases, and 6 bases separated the two germline ends. The CDR3 is 14 residues long. The covered CDR3 bases are TGTGCCAGCTCTCTCCGATGGAGTCAAAACACCTTGTAC. Translating it yields CASSLRWSQNTLY. The entire CDR3 protein is CASSLRWSQNTLYF.

On this clone itself: The listed genes are named as in mouse. From the germline J gene comes the end of the CDR3, since the read stops 1 residue before it. V gene TRBV23 combines with J gene TRBJ2-1. This CDR3 has 11 amino acids. The germline V gene has CDR1 KGHTA and CDR2 FQNQQP. CDR3 region: CSSSPYAEQFF. The part of the CDR3 DNA that was read is TGCTCCAGCAGTCCCTATGCTGAGCAGTTC.

As to this clone: Germline and genes: mouse. The read falls 1 residue short of the CDR3 end, and the missing part is taken from the germline J gene. The V and J genes are TRBV31 and TRBJ1-2, with 9 positions matching TRBD1. This CDR3 contains 14 residues. Losses at the gene ends were 4 bases for V and 3 bases for J; bases not matched to a gene: 6. The V gene's germline CDR1 is GKSSPN and CDR2 SITVG. CDR3 in amino acids: CAWTQQGADSDYTF. Partial CDR3 DNA: TGTGCCTGGACCCAACAGGGGGCTGACTCCGACTACACC.

To note about this clone: Gene names are mouse gene names. The read terminates 1 residue ahead of where the CDR3 ends, so the germline J gene completes it. The chain uses TRBV16 and TRBJ1-1; D is uncertain. Trimming removed 0 bases from V and 1 base from J, with 3 bases in between. Germline V CDR1 and CDR2: SGHSA, FRNQAP. The length of the CDR3 is 13 residues. Incomplete CDR3 DNA: TGTGCAAGCAGCTTAGAAAGAAACACAGAAGTCTTC. This translates into CASSLERNTEVF. The complete CDR3 sequence is CASSLERNTEVFF.